A selection of T cell receptor beta chains follows, all from one sample in a study of T cell responses to AZD1222 COVID-19 vaccine. Measured with immunoSEQ multiplex PCR; TCRdb has only the in-frame clones, and not every one. Among 90,000 to 120,000 clones listed, about 92% were seen once. The input for sequencing was peripheral blood, taken 28 days after the second AZD1222 dose. The source of these receptors is an adult who received the AZD1222 COVID-19 vaccine. The CDR3 runs from the conserved cysteine through the conserved F or W. The order of the fields is clone size, D gene, J gene, V gene, CDR3 protein, CDR3 DNA. D genes are given only for firm matches. Clone size is not always given. Where it is, it says once, few, many or a class for expanded clones.

once	-	TRBJ1-5	TRBV3-1/TRBV3-2	CASSRGANQPQHF	TGTGCCAGCAGCCGGGGGGCTAATCAGCCCCAGCATTTT
-	-	TRBJ2-5	TRBV12-3/TRBV12-4	CASSLGQDRTQYF	TGTGCCAGCAGTTTGGGCCAAGACCGGACCCAGTACTTC
-	-	TRBJ1-5	TRBV2	CARRTGQLGYKPQHF	TGTGCCCGCAGGACCGGACAGCTGGGTTACAAGCCCCAGCATTTT
-	-	TRBJ1-1	TRBV6-2/TRBV6-3	CASSWRANTEAFF	TGTGCCAGCAGTTGGAGGGCGAACACTGAAGCTTTCTTT
once	TRBD2	TRBJ2-1	TRBV7-8	CASSLASSGGAINEQFF	TGTGCCAGCAGCTTAGCCTCTAGCGGGGGGGCGATCAATGAGCAGTTCTTC
once	TRBD1	TRBJ1-1	TRBV4-2	CASSRYRGPNTEAFF	TGTGCCAGCAGCCGTTACAGGGGGCCGAACACTGAAGCTTTCTTT
-	-	TRBJ1-1	TRBV25-1	CASLSGTNTEAFF	TGTGCCAGCTTATCCGGGACGAACACTGAAGCTTTCTTT
-	-	TRBJ1-3	TRBV6-5	CATSRDGDSGNTIYF	TGTGCCACCTCCCGGGACGGGGACTCTGGAAACACCATATATTTT
-	-	TRBJ2-7	TRBV19	CASRMGGEPTYEQYF	TGTGCCAGTCGCATGGGGGGAGAACCCACCTACGAGCAGTACTTC
-	TRBD1	TRBJ2-5	TRBV24-1	CATSDGQEETQYF	TGTGCCACCAGTGATGGACAGGAAGAGACCCAGTACTTC
-	-	TRBJ1-2	TRBV27	CASSFSGGANYGYTF	TGTGCCAGCAGTTTTTCAGGTGGAGCCAACTATGGCTACACCTTC
-	-	TRBJ2-2	TRBV7-6	CATLRKVELFF	TGTGCCACCTTGAGGAAAGTGGAGCTGTTTTTT
-	-	TRBJ1-2	TRBV18	CASSPEVRLYGYTF	TGTGCCAGCTCACCGGAGGTCAGGCTCTATGGCTACACCTTC
-	TRBD1	TRBJ2-1	TRBV7-3	CASSLRRPGQSYNEQFF	TGTGCCAGCAGCTTAAGGCGGCCGGGACAGTCCTACAATGAGCAGTTCTTC
-	-	TRBJ1-2	TRBV24-1	CATSDFGGDGYTF	TGTGCCACCAGTGATTTTGGAGGGGATGGCTACACCTTC
-	TRBD1	TRBJ1-2	TRBV24-1	CATSESDRGNGYTF	TGTGCCACCAGTGAATCAGACAGGGGGAATGGCTACACCTTC
-	-	TRBJ1-2	TRBV28	CASSLRMLAGMGYGYTF	TGTGCCAGCAGTTTAAGGATGTTGGCAGGGATGGGCTATGGCTACACCTTC
-	-	TRBJ1-1	TRBV7-2	CASSLGGVNTEAFF	TGTGCCAGCAGCTTAGGTGGAGTGAACACTGAAGCTTTCTTT
-	-	TRBJ2-7	TRBV13	CASSLGSQAYEQYF	TGTGCCAGCAGCTTAGGCTCGCAGGCCTACGAGCAGTACTTC
few	-	TRBJ1-1	TRBV12-3/TRBV12-4	CALRRGTEAFF	TGTGCCCTACGACGGGGCACTGAAGCTTTCTTT
-	-	TRBJ1-2	TRBV4-3	CASSQGVGARGYTF	TGCGCCAGCAGCCAAGGAGTAGGGGCGCGGGGCTACACCTTC
-	-	TRBJ1-1	TRBV10-3	CAISGDDSLAAFF	TGTGCCATCAGTGGAGATGACAGCCTGGCAGCTTTCTTT
-	TRBD2	TRBJ2-3	TRBV7-9	CASSLFAGGSHTDTQYF	TGTGCCAGCAGCTTATTCGCGGGAGGGAGTCACACAGATACGCAGTATTTT
-	-	TRBJ2-3	TRBV7-8	CASSLGRRDTDTQYF	TGTGCCAGCAGCTTAGGCCGGAGGGACACAGATACGCAGTATTTT
-	-	TRBJ2-1	TRBV24-1	CATSETRVVNEQFF	TGTGCCACCAGTGAAACTAGAGTAGTCAATGAGCAGTTCTTC
-	TRBD2	TRBJ2-1	TRBV3-1/TRBV3-2	CASSPRGGGGNEQFF	TGTGCCAGCAGCCCCCGCGGGGGCGGGGGGAATGAGCAGTTCTTC
-	TRBD2	TRBJ2-7	TRBV5-4	CASSSESGGALREQYF	TGTGCCAGCAGCTCGGAAAGCGGGGGGGCCCTCAGAGAGCAGTACTTC
once	-	TRBJ1-4	TRBV19	CASRPGPTGKLFF	TGTGCCAGTAGGCCAGGGCCAACTGGTAAACTGTTTTTT
-	-	TRBJ2-1	TRBV24-1	CATEDREQFF	TGTGCCACCGAGGACCGGGAGCAGTTCTTC